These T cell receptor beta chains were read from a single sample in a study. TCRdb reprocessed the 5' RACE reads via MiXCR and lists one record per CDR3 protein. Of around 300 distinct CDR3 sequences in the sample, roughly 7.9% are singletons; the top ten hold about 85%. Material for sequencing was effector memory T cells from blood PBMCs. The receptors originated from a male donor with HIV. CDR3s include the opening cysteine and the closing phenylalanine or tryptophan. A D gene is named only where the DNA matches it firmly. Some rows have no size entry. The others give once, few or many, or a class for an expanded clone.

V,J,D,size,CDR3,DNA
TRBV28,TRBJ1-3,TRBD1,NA,CASSLSTGAIYF,TGTGCCAGCAGTTTATCGACAGGGGCCATATATTTT
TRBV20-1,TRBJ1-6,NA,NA,CSALGGGIHNSPLHF,TGCAGTGCACTCGGGGGGGGGATTCATAATTCACCCCTCCACTTT
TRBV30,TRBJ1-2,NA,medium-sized,CAWSGQLLSGYTF,TGTGCCTGGAGTGGACAGCTATTGAGTGGCTACACCTTC
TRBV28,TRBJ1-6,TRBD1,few,CASTFDRVNLHF,TGTGCCAGCACCTTCGACAGGGTAAATCTCCACTTT
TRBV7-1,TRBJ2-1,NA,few,CASSSKGPSEQFF,TGTGCCAGCAGCTCTAAGGGGCCTTCTGAGCAGTTCTTC
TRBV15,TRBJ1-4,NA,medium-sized,CATSRGEGRKLFF,TGTGCCACCAGCAGAGGTGAGGGGCGGAAACTGTTTTTT
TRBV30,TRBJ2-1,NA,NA,CAWSPGGGEQFF,TGTGCCTGGAGCCCAGGCGGCGGTGAGCAGTTCTTC
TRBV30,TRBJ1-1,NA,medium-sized,CAWRNRAGRGAFF,TGTGCCTGGAGGAACCGGGCAGGGCGGGGAGCTTTCTTT
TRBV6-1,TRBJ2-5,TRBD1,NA,CASSRDSQVKQETQYF,TGTGCCAGCAGTAGGGACAGCCAAGTTAAGCAAGAGACCCAGTACTTC
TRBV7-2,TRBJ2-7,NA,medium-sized,CASSAVRVEQYF,TGTGCCAGCAGCGCGGTTCGGGTCGAGCAGTACTTC
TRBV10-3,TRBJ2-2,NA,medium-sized,CAISELQGGTGELFF,TGTGCCATCAGTGAGCTCCAGGGGGGCACCGGGGAGCTGTTTTTT